The next 12 T cell receptor beta chains were all read from a single sample in a study of Graves' ophthalmopathy and Graves' hyperthyroidism. For repertoire sequencing, the TCR beta CDR3 regions were amplified from RNA transcripts. HTBI primers were used in a first-round RT-PCR, which preceded a second-round multiplex PCR. TCRdb recomputed calls from the multiplex PCR reads with MiXCR, one row per CDR3 protein. The sample shows 560,000 or so distinct CDR3 sequences, roughly 40% of them seen only once. Sequenced sample: peripheral blood or thyroid tissue (not recorded which). All receptors come from an adult man with Graves' hyperthyroidism.

J is TRBJ2-1 and V is TRBV5-1; possibly TRBD1 for D (5 bases). This CDR3 comprises 16 residues. Germline-derived CDR1 and CDR2 are SGHRS and YFSETQ. With 0 bases removed from V and 2 bases from J, the gap between germline ends came to 12 bases. This CDR3 is CASSLEGHLPYNEQFF. The CDR3 DNA reads as TGCGCCAGCAGCTTGGAGGGGCACCTTCCCTACAATGAGCAGTTCTTC. Full variable domain (remainder filled in from reference TRBV5-1 and TRBJ2-1): KAGVTQTPRYLIKTRGQQVTLSCSPISGHRSVSWYQQTPGQGLQFLFEYFSETQRNKGNFPGRFSGRQFSNSRSEMNVSTLELGDSALYLCASSLEGHLPYNEQFFGPGTRLTVL.

The chain carries TRBV7-9 and TRBJ2-7; 11 bases fit TRBD2. Germline trimming cut 4 bases from V and 7 bases from J; bases unmatched to any gene: 9. Germline V gene lookup returns CDR1 SEHNR and CDR2 FQNEAQ (reference sequence). The CDR3 length is 15 residues. The CDR3 DNA follows: TGTGCCAGCAGCTCTACTAGCGGGAGCTCTTGGGAGCAGTACTTC. This encodes CASSSTSGSSWEQYF.

V is TRBV29-1 and J is TRBJ2-7; a weak D match, TRBD1 (5 bases). Per the germline V gene, CDR1 is SQVTM and CDR2 is ANQGSEA. V was pared by 3 bases and J by 7 bases, with 10 bases between. The CDR3 has 11 residues. In DNA, the CDR3 is TGCAGCGTTGACAGGGTGGGGGAGCAGTACTTC. Encoded protein: CSVDRVGEQYF.

Worth noting for this clonotype: A read error may be the cause here, since a much bigger clone is one base away. The chain recombines TRBV13 with TRBJ1-1; D gene uncertain. With 5 bases removed from V and 0 bases from J, the gap between germline ends came to 10 bases. The germline CDR1 and CDR2 sequences are PRHDT and FYEKMQ (reference sequence). The CDR3 has 14 residues. CDR3 sequence: CASSDDSLNTEAFF. The CDR3 DNA reads as TGTGCCAGCAGCGATGACTCGCTGAACACTGAAGCTTTCTTT.

Concerning this clonotype: Just one base apart from a much larger clone, this may be a read error. Since no conserved phenylalanine or tryptophan closes the CDR3, a read error is the likely cause. The gene calls are TRBV20-1 and TRBJ1-1; no clear D gene. The CDR3 totals 14 residues. CDR1 is DFQATT and CDR2 is SNEGSKA in the germline V gene (reference sequence). V gave up 3 bases and J gave up 5 bases, with 16 bases separating them. CDR3 amino acids: CSARMFEGRTEAFL. The CDR3, as DNA: TGCAGTGCTAGGATGTTCGAGGGAAGGACTGAAGCTTTCCTT.

Ten or more counts support this clonotype. This chain links TRBV12-3 or TRBV12-4 with TRBJ1-6, with a tentative D call TRBD1 (5 bases). The CDR3 sequence is 14 residues long. Trimming took 3 bases from V and 7 from J, leaving 10 bases between them. CDR3: CASSLRGSNSPLHF. In DNA form, the CDR3 reads TGTGCCAGCAGTTTGAGGGGATCGAATTCACCCCTCCACTTT.

The gene calls are TRBV29-1 and TRBJ2-5; D unclear. Germline CDR1 SQVTM, CDR2 ANQGSEA. Trimming stripped 0 bases from V and 5 bases from J, with 7 bases between. The CDR3 covers 12 residues. The CDR3 region is CSVEDVLETQYF. The CDR3, as DNA: TGCAGCGTTGAAGATGTTCTGGAGACCCAGTACTTC. Combining the CDR3 with reference TRBV29-1 and TRBJ2-5 gives the whole variable domain SAVISQKPSRDICQRGTSLTIQCQVDSQVTMMFWYRQQPGQSLTLIATANQGSEATYESGFVIDKFPISRPNLTFSTLTVSNMSPEDSSIYLCSVEDVLETQYFGPGTRLLVL.

This clonotype has just one count. The V call is TRBV7-9, the J call TRBJ2-7; 8 bases map to TRBD1. The CDR3 covers 15 residues. Losses at the gene ends were 3 bases for V and 2 bases for J; bases not matched to a gene: 6. Looked up from germline, CDR1 is SEHNR and CDR2 is FQNEAQ (reference sequence). CDR3 loop: CASSFRDRTTYEQYF. The CDR3 bases are TGTGCCAGCAGCTTCCGGGACAGGACCACCTACGAGCAGTACTTC. The full variable domain, with the rest looked up from reference TRBV7-9 and TRBJ2-7, is DTGVSQNPRHKITKRGQNVTFRCDPISEHNRLYWYRQTLGQGPEFLTYFQNEAQLEKSRLLSDRFSAERPKGSFSTLEIQRTEQGDSAMYLCASSFRDRTTYEQYFGPGTRLTVT.

This clonotype was seen only a few times. The chain recombines TRBV7-8 with TRBJ1-5; 7 nucleotides match TRBD1. This CDR3 is built from 16 residues. The ends lost 6 bases at V and 5 bases at J; junction bases unmatched: 13. Germline CDR1 SGHVS, CDR2 FQNEAQ. CDR3 sequence: CASSEFGQVGYQPQHF. CDR3 coding DNA: TGTGCCAGCAGTGAATTTGGACAGGTCGGGTATCAGCCCCAGCATTTT.

This clonotype showed up many times. The J gene is TRBJ2-2, the V gene TRBV24-1, with 7 bases identical to TRBD1. The CDR3 length is 19 residues. V shed 1 base and J 4 bases; nucleotides not matched to a gene: 14. Germline values: CDR1 KGHDR, CDR2 SFDVKD. The DNA of the CDR3 is TGTGCCACCAGTGATTTTCGCTACTCCAGTACAGGGGCCACCGGGGAGCTGTTTTTT. Encoded protein: CATSDFRYSSTGATGELFF.

The gene calls are TRBV20-1 and TRBJ2-7; weak D call: TRBD1 (5 bases). Looked up from germline, CDR1 is DFQATT and CDR2 is SNEGSKA (reference sequence). CDR3 length equals 15 residues. V was pared by 0 bases and J by 2 bases, with 14 bases between. CDR3 region: CSARDLGTGTYEQYF. In DNA, the CDR3 is TGCAGTGCTAGAGATTTGGGAACAGGAACCTACGAGCAGTACTTC.

This clonotype came up many times. The genes are TRBV7-2 and TRBJ1-1; TRBD1 matches 8 bases. The junction had 6 bases not matched to a gene; V was cut back by 5 bases and J by 1 base. Germline CDR1 SGHTA, CDR2 FQGNSA. The CDR3 loop spans 15 amino acids. The DNA of the CDR3 is TGTGCCAGCAGCCCATGGACAGGGCGGAACACTGAAGCTTTCTTT. It encodes CASSPWTGRNTEAFF. The full variable domain, in which reference TRBV7-2 and TRBJ1-1 provide the parts outside the CDR3, is GAGVSQSPSNKVTEKGKDVELRCDPISGHTALYWYRQSLGQGLEFLIYFQGNSAPDKSGLPSDRFSAERTGGSVSTLTIQRTQQEDSAVYLCASSPWTGRNTEAFFGQGTRLTVV.